These 8 T cell receptor beta chains came from one sample sequenced in a study of cytomegalovirus exposure and HLA in healthy donors. The PCR used 60 Vbeta and 13 Jbeta primers. Generated by immunoSEQ multiplex PCR, the TCRdb table keeps only in-frame clones and is missing some. The table lists about 120,000 clones, roughly 78% of them singletons, with about 2.6% in the top ten. The sample taken for sequencing was PBMCs. The receptor source for this set is a man aged 25-45 years in good health and CMV-seronegative.

The chain is built from TRBV10-3 and TRBJ2-7, with 8 bases identical to TRBD1. Germline loops: CDR1 ENHRY, CDR2 SYGVKD. J gave up 9 bases and V 3 bases, and 10 bases lay outside the gene matches. This CDR3 contains 14 residues. The CDR3 is CAISDETGASGQYF. The DNA for the CDR3 is TGTGCCATCAGTGACGAGACAGGGGCCTCGGGGCAGTACTTC.

This clone was found once. The chain is built from TRBV11-2 and TRBJ2-7, with D perhaps matching TRBD2 (5 bases). The V and J ends lost 1 base and 4 bases respectively, with 8 bases between them. CDR3 size: 13 residues. The germline V gene has CDR1 SGHAT and CDR2 FQNNGV. The CDR3 DNA is TGTGCCAGCAGCTTAGCGGGGAGTTACGAGCAGTACTTC. Translated: CASSLAGSYEQYF.

The V and J genes are TRBV19 and TRBJ2-2; a weak D match, TRBD1 (6 bases). CDR1 LNHDA and CDR2 SQIVND come from the germline V gene (reference sequence). Trimming pared 10 bases from V and 5 bases from J, leaving 14 bases between. The CDR3 contains 13 residues. CDR3 nucleotide sequence: TGTGCCACGTCAGGGGCGATGACCGGGGAGCTGTTTTTT. Translated, it gives CATSGAMTGELFF.

This chain links TRBV5-4 with TRBJ2-7; 8 bases agree with TRBD2. Trimming removed 7 bases from V and 3 bases from J; junction bases left unmatched: 9. The CDR3 runs 14 residues. CDR1 SGHNT and CDR2 YYREEE come from the germline V gene (reference sequence). Here the CDR3 reads CASFEAGGLYEQYF. CDR3 in DNA: TGTGCCAGCTTCGAGGCGGGAGGACTCTACGAGCAGTACTTC.

The chain joins TRBV12-5 to TRBJ2-3; D uncertain. The length of the CDR3 is 15 residues. Trimming cost V 2 bases and J 2 bases, with 11 bases left between them. CDR1 LGHNT and CDR2 FRNRAP come from the germline V gene. CDR3 loop: CASGLSSSATDTQYF. The CDR3 DNA reads as TGTGCTAGTGGTTTGTCCTCCAGTGCCACAGATACGCAGTATTTT.

The rearrangement joins TRBV30 to TRBJ2-2; 14 bases map to TRBD2. The germline CDR1 and CDR2 sequences are GTSNPN and SVGIG (reference sequence). V shed 3 bases, J shed 7 bases, and the junction held 7 bases outside the gene matches. There are 16 residues in the CDR3. CDR3 sequence reads: CAWRPGLAGVYGELFF. The CDR3 nucleotides read TGTGCCTGGAGGCCGGGACTAGCGGGAGTATACGGGGAGCTGTTTTTT.

The chain combines TRBV7-9 with TRBJ2-7, with 8 bases matching TRBD1. Germline V gene lookup returns CDR1 SEHNR and CDR2 FQNEAQ (reference sequence). The CDR3 extends over 13 amino acids. V shed 5 bases, J shed 7 bases, and the junction held 7 bases outside the gene matches. CDR3 nucleotides: TGTGCCAGCAGCACGACAGGGGAGGAGGAGCAGTACTTC. Translating gives CASSTTGEEEQYF.

The chain joins TRBV4-1 to TRBJ2-3; D unresolved. CDR1 and CDR2 from the germline V gene are MGHRA and YSYEKL. The V end was cut by 1 base, the J end by 11 bases, with 13 bases between. The CDR3 is made up of 13 amino acids. The CDR3 loop reads CASSQGPESGQYF. The DNA for the CDR3 is TGCGCCAGCAGCCAAGGGCCTGAGTCGGGGCAGTATTTT.